This TCR beta chain was sequenced during a study of cytomegalovirus exposure and HLA in healthy donors. Study outcomes and limitations: Common viral pathogens were later found to be apparently linked to several of the most significant clusters. Around 18,000 TCR beta sequences were associated with HLA alleles at 0.05 false discovery rate in a later analysis. V- and J-gene trimming in TCR beta was tied to a missense DCLRE1C variant by an analysis performed later.

Remarks on this clone: The antigen is not known.

Primers included in the PCR were 60 Vbeta and 13 Jbeta primers. TCRdb's table, derived via immunoSEQ multiplex PCR, lists solely in-frame clones and lacks some. The table has some 180,000 clones, 77% seen once. This sequence originates from a woman in her fifties or sixties in good health and CMV-seropositive. The sequenced sample consisted of PBMCs.

CDR3 loop: CAIGGQGGTRGLQETQYF. Written as DNA, the CDR3 is TGTGCCATCGGCGGACAGGGGGGAACGCGGGGGTTACAAGAGACCCAGTACTTC. V usage is TRBV10-3 and J usage is TRBJ2-5; 10 bases map to TRBD1. Trimming removed 8 bases from V and 2 bases from J; junction bases left unmatched: 17. The CDR3 totals 18 residues. Germline loops: CDR1 ENHRY, CDR2 SYGVKD.